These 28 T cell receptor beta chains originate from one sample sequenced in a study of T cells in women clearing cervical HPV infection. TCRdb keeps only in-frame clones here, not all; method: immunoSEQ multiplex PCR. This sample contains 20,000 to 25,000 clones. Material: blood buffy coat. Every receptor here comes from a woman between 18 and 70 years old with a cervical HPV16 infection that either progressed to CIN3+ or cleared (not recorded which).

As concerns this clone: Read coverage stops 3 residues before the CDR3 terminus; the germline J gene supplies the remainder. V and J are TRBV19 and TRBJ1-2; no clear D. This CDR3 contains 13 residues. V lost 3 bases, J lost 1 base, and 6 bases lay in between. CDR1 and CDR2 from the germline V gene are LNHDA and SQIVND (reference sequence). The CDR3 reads CASSMQSNYGYTF. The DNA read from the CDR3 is TGTGCCAGTAGTATGCAGAGTAACTATGGC.

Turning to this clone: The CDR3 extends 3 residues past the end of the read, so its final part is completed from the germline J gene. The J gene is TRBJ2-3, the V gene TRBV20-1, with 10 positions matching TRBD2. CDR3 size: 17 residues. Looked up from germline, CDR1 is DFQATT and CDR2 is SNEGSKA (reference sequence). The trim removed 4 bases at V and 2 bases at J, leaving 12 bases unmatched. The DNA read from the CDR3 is TGCAGTGCTATACCGACCCGGACTAGCGGCTACACAGATACG. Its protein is CSAIPTRTSGYTDT. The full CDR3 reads CSAIPTRTSGYTDTQYF.

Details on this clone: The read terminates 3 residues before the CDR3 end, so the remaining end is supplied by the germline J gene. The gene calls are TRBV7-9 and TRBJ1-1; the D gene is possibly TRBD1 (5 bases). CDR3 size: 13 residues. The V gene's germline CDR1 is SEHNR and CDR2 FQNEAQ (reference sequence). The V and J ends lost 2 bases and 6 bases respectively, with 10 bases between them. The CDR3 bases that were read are TGTGCCAGCAGCTTACCAGGGATCGCTGAA. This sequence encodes CASSLPGIAE. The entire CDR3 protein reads CASSLPGIAEAFF.

The covered CDR3 bases are TGTGCCAGTAGACCCTCCCCAGGTGGAGGGTCACCC. Amino acids: CASRPSPGGGSP. Given in full, the CDR3 is CASRPSPGGGSPLHF. V and J are TRBV19 and TRBJ1-6, with D unclear. The CDR3 end is not reached by the read, which stops 3 residues before it; the germline J gene fills it in. CDR3 length equals 15 residues. V was cut by 6 bases and J by 10 bases, with 19 bases left in between. Germline-derived CDR1 and CDR2 are LNHDA and SQIVND (reference sequence).

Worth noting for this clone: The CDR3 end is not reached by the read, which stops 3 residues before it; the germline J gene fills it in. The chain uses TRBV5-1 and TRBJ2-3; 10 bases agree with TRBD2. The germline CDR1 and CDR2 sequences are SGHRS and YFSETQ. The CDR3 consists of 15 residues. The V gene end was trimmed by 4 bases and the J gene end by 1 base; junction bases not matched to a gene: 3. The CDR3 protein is CASSRTSGGTDTQYF. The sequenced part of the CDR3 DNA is TGCGCCAGCAGCCGAACTAGCGGGGGCACAGATACG. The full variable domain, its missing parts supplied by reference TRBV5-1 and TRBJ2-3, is KAGVTQTPRYLIKTRGQQVTLSCSPISGHRSVSWYQQTPGQGLQFLFEYFSETQRNKGNFPGRFSGRQFSNSRSEMNVSTLELGDSALYLCASSRTSGGTDTQYFGPGTRLTVL.

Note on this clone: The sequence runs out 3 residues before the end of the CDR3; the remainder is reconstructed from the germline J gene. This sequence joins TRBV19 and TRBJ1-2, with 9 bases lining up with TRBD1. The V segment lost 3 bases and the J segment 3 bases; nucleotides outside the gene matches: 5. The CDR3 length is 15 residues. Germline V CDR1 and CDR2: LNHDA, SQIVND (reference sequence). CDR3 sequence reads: CASSIPWDRDYGYTF. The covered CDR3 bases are TGTGCCAGTAGTATCCCCTGGGACAGGGACTATGGC.

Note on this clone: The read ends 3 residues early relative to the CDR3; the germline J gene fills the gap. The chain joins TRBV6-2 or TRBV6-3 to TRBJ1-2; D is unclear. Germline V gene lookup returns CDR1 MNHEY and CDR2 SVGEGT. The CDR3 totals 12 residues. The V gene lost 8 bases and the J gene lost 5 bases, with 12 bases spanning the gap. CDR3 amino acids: CASAAGSYGYTF. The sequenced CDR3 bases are TGTGCCAGCGCTGCGGGCAGTTATGGC.

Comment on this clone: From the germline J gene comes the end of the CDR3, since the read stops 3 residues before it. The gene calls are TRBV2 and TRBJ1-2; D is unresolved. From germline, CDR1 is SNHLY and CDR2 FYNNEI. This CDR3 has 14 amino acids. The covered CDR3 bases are TGTGCCAGCAGCAGACTAGCGGGAAACAATGAC. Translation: CASSRLAGNND. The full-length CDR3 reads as CASSRLAGNNDYTF.

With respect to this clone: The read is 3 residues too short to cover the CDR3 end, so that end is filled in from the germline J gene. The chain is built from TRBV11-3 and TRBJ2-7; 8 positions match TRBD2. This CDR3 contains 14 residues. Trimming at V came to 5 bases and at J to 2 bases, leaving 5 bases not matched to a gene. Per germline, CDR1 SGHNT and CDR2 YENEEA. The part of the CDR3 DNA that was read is TGTGCCAGCAGCAGCCCTAGCGGGCCCTACGAG. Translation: CASSSPSGPYE. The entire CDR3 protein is CASSSPSGPYEQYF.

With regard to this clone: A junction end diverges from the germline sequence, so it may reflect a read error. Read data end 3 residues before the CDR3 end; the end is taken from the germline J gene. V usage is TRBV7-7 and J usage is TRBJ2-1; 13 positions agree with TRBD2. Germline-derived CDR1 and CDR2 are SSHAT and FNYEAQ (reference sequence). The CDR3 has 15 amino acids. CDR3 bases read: TGTGCTAGCAGCGACGGACTAGCGGGAGTCGGTGAG. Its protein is CASSDGLAGVGE. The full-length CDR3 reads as CASSDGLAGVGEQFF.

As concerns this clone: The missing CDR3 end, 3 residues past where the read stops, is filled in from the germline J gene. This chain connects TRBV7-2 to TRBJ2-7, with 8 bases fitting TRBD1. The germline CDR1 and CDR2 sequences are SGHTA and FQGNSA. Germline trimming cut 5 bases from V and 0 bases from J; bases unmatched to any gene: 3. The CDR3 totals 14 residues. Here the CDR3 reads CASSRDRFSYEQYF. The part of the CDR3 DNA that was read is TGTGCCAGCAGCCGGGACAGGTTCTCCTACGAG.

The covered CDR3 bases are TGTGCCAGCAGTGTCCGGGACTTACTCGATGGC. Amino acids: CASSVRDLLDG. From start to end, the CDR3 is CASSVRDLLDGYTF. V usage is TRBV2 and J usage is TRBJ1-2, with a possible D match to TRBD1 (5 bases). Read data end 3 residues before the CDR3 end; the end is taken from the germline J gene. With 4 bases removed from V and 6 bases from J, the gap between germline ends came to 15 bases. CDR1 and CDR2 from the germline V gene are SNHLY and FYNNEI. CDR3 length equals 14 residues.

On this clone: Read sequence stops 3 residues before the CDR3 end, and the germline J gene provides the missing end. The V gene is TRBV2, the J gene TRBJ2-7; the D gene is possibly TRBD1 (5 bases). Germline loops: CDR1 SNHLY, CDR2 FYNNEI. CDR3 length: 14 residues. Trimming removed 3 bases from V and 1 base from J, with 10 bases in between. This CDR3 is CASSDRDGSYEQYF. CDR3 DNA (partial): TGTGCCAGCAGTGACAGGGATGGGTCCTACGAG.

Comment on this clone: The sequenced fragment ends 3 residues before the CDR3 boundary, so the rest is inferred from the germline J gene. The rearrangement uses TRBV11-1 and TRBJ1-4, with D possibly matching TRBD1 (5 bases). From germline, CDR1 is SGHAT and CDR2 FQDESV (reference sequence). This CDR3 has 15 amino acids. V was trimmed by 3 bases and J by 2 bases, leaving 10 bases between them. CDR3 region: CASSFQGGTNEKLFF. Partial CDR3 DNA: TGTGCCAGCAGCTTCCAGGGTGGGACTAATGAAAAA.

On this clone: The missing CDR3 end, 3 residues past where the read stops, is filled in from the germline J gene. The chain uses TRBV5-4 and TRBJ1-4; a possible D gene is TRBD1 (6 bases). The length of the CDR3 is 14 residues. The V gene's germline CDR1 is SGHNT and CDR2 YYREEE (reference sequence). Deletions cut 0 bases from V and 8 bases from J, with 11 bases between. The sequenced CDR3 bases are TGTGCCAGCAGCTTGGGCCAGGGGACCGAAAAA. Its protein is CASSLGQGTEK. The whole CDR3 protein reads CASSLGQGTEKLFF.

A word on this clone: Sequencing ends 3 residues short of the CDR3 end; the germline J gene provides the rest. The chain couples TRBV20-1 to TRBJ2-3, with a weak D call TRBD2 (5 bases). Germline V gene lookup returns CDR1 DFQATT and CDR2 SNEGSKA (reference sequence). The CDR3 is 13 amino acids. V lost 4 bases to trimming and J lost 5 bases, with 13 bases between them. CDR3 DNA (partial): TGCAGTGCTAATCCGGGGTTTGGAGATACG. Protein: CSANPGFGDT. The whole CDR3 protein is CSANPGFGDTQYF.

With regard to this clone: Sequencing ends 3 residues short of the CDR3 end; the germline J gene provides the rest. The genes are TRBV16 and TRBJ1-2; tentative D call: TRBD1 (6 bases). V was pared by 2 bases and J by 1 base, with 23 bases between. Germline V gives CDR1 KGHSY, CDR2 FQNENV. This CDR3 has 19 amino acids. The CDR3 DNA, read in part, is TGTGCCAGCAGCCAAAAGGGGGAACAGGCCCACATTAATAACTATGGC. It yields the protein CASSQKGEQAHINNYG. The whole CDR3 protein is CASSQKGEQAHINNYGYTF.

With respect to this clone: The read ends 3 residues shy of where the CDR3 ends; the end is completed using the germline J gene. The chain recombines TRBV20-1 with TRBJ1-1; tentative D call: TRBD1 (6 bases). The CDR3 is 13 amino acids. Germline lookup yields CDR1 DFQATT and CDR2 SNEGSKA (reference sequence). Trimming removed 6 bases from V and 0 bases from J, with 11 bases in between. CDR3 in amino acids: CSAYRDMNTEAFF. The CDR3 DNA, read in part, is TGCAGTGCCTACAGGGATATGAACACTGAA.

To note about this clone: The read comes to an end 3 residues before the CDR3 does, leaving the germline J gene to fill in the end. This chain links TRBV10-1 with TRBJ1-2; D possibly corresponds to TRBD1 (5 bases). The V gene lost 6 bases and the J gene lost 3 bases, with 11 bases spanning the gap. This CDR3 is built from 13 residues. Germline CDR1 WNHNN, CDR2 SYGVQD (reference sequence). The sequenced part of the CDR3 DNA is TGCGCCAGCAGCCGGAGCAGGGACTATGGC. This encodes CASSRSRDYG. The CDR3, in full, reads CASSRSRDYGYTF.

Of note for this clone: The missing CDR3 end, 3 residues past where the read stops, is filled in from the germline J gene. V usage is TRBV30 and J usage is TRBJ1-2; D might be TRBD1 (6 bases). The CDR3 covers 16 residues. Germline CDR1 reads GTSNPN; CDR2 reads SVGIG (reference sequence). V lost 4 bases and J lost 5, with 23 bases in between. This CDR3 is CAWKKNLGQTGYGYTF. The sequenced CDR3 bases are TGTGCCTGGAAAAAAAACTTAGGACAGACGGGTTATGGC.

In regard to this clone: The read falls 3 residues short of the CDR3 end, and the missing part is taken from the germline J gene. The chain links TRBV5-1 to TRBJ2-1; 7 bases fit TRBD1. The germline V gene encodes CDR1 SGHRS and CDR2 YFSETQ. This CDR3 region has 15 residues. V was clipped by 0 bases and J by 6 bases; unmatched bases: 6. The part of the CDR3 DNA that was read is TGCGCCAGCAGCTTGGAAGGGGGCGCGAGCAATGAG. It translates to CASSLEGGASNE. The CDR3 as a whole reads CASSLEGGASNEQFF.

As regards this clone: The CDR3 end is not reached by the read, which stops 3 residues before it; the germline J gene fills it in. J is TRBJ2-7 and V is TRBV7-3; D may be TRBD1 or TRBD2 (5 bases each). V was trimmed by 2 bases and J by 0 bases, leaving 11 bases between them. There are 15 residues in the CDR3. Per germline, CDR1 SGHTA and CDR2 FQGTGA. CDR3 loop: CASSLGAGSSYEQYF. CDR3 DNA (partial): TGTGCCAGCAGCTTAGGGGCAGGGAGCTCCTACGAG.

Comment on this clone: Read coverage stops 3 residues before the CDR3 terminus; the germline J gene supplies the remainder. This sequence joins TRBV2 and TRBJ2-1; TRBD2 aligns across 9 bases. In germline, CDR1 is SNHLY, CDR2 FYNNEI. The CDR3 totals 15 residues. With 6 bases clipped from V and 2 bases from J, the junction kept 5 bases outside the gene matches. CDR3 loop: CASSFSGGPYNEQFF. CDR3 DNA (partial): TGTGCCAGCAGCTTTAGCGGGGGTCCCTACAATGAG.

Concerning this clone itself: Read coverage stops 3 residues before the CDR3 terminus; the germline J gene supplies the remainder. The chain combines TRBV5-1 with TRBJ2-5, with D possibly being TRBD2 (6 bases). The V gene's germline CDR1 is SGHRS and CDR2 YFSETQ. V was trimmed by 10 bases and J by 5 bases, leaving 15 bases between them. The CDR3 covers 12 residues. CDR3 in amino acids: CASSGDPETQYF. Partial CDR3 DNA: TGCGCCTCATCGGGGGACCCGGAGACC.

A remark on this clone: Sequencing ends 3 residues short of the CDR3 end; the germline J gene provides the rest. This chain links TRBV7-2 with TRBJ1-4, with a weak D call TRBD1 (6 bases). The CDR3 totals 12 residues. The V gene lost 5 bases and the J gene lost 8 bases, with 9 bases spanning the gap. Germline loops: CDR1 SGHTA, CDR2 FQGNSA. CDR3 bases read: TGTGCCAGCAGCCCCCAGGGGGAAAAA. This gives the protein CASSPQGEK. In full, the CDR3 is CASSPQGEKLFF.

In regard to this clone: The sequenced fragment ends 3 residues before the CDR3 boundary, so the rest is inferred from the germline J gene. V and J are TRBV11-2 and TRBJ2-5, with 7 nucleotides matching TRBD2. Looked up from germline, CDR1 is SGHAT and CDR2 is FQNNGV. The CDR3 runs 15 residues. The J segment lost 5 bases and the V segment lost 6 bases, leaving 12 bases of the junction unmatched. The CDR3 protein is CASSLGSTSSETQYF. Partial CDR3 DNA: TGTGCCAGCAGTCTTGGTTCGACTAGCTCGGAGACC.

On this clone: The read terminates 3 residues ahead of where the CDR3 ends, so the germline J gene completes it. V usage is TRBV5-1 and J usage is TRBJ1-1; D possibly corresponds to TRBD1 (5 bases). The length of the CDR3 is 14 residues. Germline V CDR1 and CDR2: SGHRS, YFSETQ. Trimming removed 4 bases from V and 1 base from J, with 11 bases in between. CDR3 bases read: TGCGCCAGCAGCCTTTCCGACAGGAACACTGAA. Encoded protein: CASSLSDRNTE. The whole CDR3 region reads CASSLSDRNTEAFF.

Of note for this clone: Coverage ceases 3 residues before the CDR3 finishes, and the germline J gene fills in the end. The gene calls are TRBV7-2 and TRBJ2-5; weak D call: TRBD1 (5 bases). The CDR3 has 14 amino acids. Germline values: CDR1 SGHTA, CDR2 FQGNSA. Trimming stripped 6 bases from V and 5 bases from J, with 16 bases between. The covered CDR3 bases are TGTGCCAGCAGTCCCGTCAGGGCCCGGGAGACC. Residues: CASSPVRARET. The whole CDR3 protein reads CASSPVRARETQYF.